A selection of T cell receptor beta chains follows, all from one sample in a study of shared clonotypes between healthy human individuals. TCRdb's copy holds only in-frame clones and misses some; the assay was immunoSEQ multiplex PCR. The sample has some 2,000,000 clones, roughly 94% seen once. Source material: naive CD4+ T cells sorted from blood. These receptors all come from a man aged 18 to 30 in good health. The CDR3 runs from the conserved cysteine through the conserved F or W. Each record gives: J gene, D gene, clone size, V gene, CDR3 protein, CDR3 DNA. The D gene is left open where the match is weak. Size tells how often a clone was seen (once, few, many) or the class of an expanded clone, and some rows leave it out.

j_call: TRBJ2-5; d_call: TRBD2; clone_size: .; v_call: TRBV2; cdr3_aa: CASSEGEAGGETQYF; cdr3_nt: TGTGCCAGCAGTGAAGGGGAAGCGGGAGGAGAGACCCAGTACTTC
j_call: TRBJ2-1; d_call: .; clone_size: .; v_call: TRBV4-3; cdr3_aa: CASSQAAGRSYNEQFF; cdr3_nt: TGCGCCAGCAGCCAAGCGGCAGGGAGGAGTTACAATGAGCAGTTCTTC
j_call: TRBJ2-4; d_call: .; clone_size: once; v_call: TRBV28; cdr3_aa: CASSFEGVAKNIQYF; cdr3_nt: TGTGCCAGCAGTTTTGAAGGAGTAGCCAAAAACATTCAGTACTTC
j_call: TRBJ2-5; d_call: .; clone_size: .; v_call: TRBV9; cdr3_aa: CASSVGGTNQETQYF; cdr3_nt: TGTGCCAGCAGCGTCGGAGGGACCAACCAAGAGACCCAGTACTTC
j_call: TRBJ2-2; d_call: TRBD2; clone_size: .; v_call: TRBV10-1; cdr3_aa: CASRGLAANTGELFF; cdr3_nt: TGCGCCAGCAGAGGACTAGCGGCGAACACCGGGGAGCTGTTTTTT
j_call: TRBJ2-7; d_call: .; clone_size: .; v_call: TRBV19; cdr3_aa: CASSHPTTTYEQYF; cdr3_nt: TGTGCCAGTAGCCACCCGACTACCACCTACGAGCAGTACTTC
j_call: TRBJ2-2; d_call: .; clone_size: .; v_call: TRBV30; cdr3_aa: CAWRVAAANTGELFF; cdr3_nt: TGTGCCTGGAGGGTAGCGGCAGCGAACACCGGGGAGCTGTTTTTT
j_call: TRBJ2-3; d_call: .; clone_size: .; v_call: TRBV10-3; cdr3_aa: CAISAAGTDTQYF; cdr3_nt: TGTGCCATCAGTGCGGCTGGGACAGATACGCAGTATTTT
j_call: TRBJ2-5; d_call: .; clone_size: .; v_call: TRBV2; cdr3_aa: CASSERTGKETQYF; cdr3_nt: TGTGCCAGCAGTGAAAGAACAGGGAAAGAGACCCAGTACTTC
j_call: TRBJ2-1; d_call: TRBD2; clone_size: .; v_call: TRBV18; cdr3_aa: CASSLRTSGGTGYNEQFF; cdr3_nt: TGTGCCAGCTCACTCCGGACTAGCGGGGGGACAGGGTACAATGAGCAGTTCTTC
j_call: TRBJ2-7; d_call: TRBD1; clone_size: .; v_call: TRBV18; cdr3_aa: CASHRGTLGEQYF; cdr3_nt: TGTGCCAGCCACAGGGGGACACTGGGCGAGCAGTACTTC
j_call: TRBJ2-5; d_call: TRBD2; clone_size: .; v_call: TRBV6-5; cdr3_aa: CASSLASGQETQYF; cdr3_nt: TGTGCCAGCAGTTTAGCTAGCGGCCAAGAGACCCAGTACTTC
j_call: TRBJ2-5; d_call: TRBD2; clone_size: .; v_call: TRBV11-3; cdr3_aa: CASSEAGGPETQYF; cdr3_nt: TGTGCCAGCAGCGAAGCGGGAGGGCCAGAGACCCAGTACTTC
j_call: TRBJ1-5; d_call: .; clone_size: few; v_call: TRBV28; cdr3_aa: CASSLFGGEFQPQHF; cdr3_nt: TGTGCCAGCAGTTTATTTGGGGGCGAATTTCAGCCCCAGCATTTT
j_call: TRBJ1-2; d_call: TRBD1; clone_size: .; v_call: TRBV5-4; cdr3_aa: CASSLETGGGRGYTF; cdr3_nt: TGTGCCAGCAGCTTAGAGACAGGGGGAGGACGGGGCTACACCTTC
j_call: TRBJ1-2; d_call: .; clone_size: .; v_call: TRBV5-4; cdr3_aa: CASSYPGGANYGYTF; cdr3_nt: TGTGCCAGCAGCTATCCTGGGGGGGCGAACTATGGCTACACCTTC
j_call: TRBJ1-1; d_call: .; clone_size: .; v_call: TRBV7-2; cdr3_aa: CASSLDKGKAFF; cdr3_nt: TGTGCCAGCAGCTTAGACAAAGGGAAAGCTTTCTTT
j_call: TRBJ1-3; d_call: .; clone_size: .; v_call: TRBV6-5; cdr3_aa: CASSWGAFGNTIYF; cdr3_nt: TGTGCCAGCAGTTGGGGGGCATTTGGAAACACCATATATTTT
j_call: TRBJ1-1; d_call: .; clone_size: .; v_call: TRBV5-4; cdr3_aa: CASSRIQGNTEAFF; cdr3_nt: TGTGCCAGCAGCCGTATACAGGGGAACACTGAAGCTTTCTTT
j_call: TRBJ1-1; d_call: TRBD1; clone_size: .; v_call: TRBV5-1; cdr3_aa: CASQTGLNTEAFF; cdr3_nt: TGCGCCAGCCAGACAGGGCTGAACACTGAAGCTTTCTTT
j_call: TRBJ1-5; d_call: .; clone_size: .; v_call: TRBV6-5; cdr3_aa: CATGTLDSNQPQHF; cdr3_nt: TGTGCCACCGGGACTCTGGATAGCAATCAGCCCCAGCATTTT
j_call: TRBJ1-2; d_call: .; clone_size: .; v_call: TRBV29-1; cdr3_aa: CSVGGDVVANYGYTF; cdr3_nt: TGCAGCGTTGGGGGGGACGTGGTGGCTAACTATGGCTACACCTTC
j_call: TRBJ2-1; d_call: TRBD2; clone_size: .; v_call: TRBV18; cdr3_aa: CASSPVVGLAGTFSEQFF; cdr3_nt: TGTGCCAGCTCACCCGTCGTTGGACTAGCGGGTACCTTCAGTGAGCAGTTCTTC
j_call: TRBJ1-2; d_call: .; clone_size: .; v_call: TRBV18; cdr3_aa: CASSPRADGYTF; cdr3_nt: TGTGCCAGCTCACCACGCGCAGATGGCTACACCTTC
j_call: TRBJ1-4; d_call: .; clone_size: few; v_call: TRBV5-1; cdr3_aa: CASSLGADSINEKLFF; cdr3_nt: TGCGCCAGCAGCTTGGGGGCGGACTCGATTAATGAAAAACTGTTTTTT
j_call: TRBJ2-5; d_call: .; clone_size: .; v_call: TRBV30; cdr3_aa: CATGGQLKETQYF; cdr3_nt: TGTGCCACCGGAGGACAGCTTAAAGAGACCCAGTACTTC
j_call: TRBJ2-1; d_call: .; clone_size: .; v_call: TRBV21-1; cdr3_aa: CASSKVRRTGDPTGQFF; cdr3_nt: TGTGCCAGCAGCAAAGTACGAAGGACAGGGGACCCCACGGGGCAGTTCTTC
j_call: TRBJ2-7; d_call: .; clone_size: .; v_call: TRBV7-7; cdr3_aa: CASSSPPGHEQYF; cdr3_nt: TGTGCTAGCAGTTCCCCCCCGGGCCACGAGCAGTACTTC
j_call: TRBJ2-7; d_call: .; clone_size: .; v_call: TRBV2; cdr3_aa: CASSLERVHEQYF; cdr3_nt: TGTGCCAGCAGCTTAGAGAGGGTCCACGAGCAGTACTTC
j_call: TRBJ2-7; d_call: TRBD1; clone_size: .; v_call: TRBV6-1; cdr3_aa: CASSAQTGVLSPYEQYF; cdr3_nt: TGTGCCAGCAGTGCCCAGACAGGGGTACTGAGCCCCTACGAGCAGTACTTC
j_call: TRBJ2-3; d_call: .; clone_size: .; v_call: TRBV2; cdr3_aa: CASSVIRGAADTQYF; cdr3_nt: TGTGCCAGCAGTGTAATACGGGGGGCCGCAGATACGCAGTATTTT
j_call: TRBJ1-4; d_call: TRBD1; clone_size: .; v_call: TRBV27; cdr3_aa: CASSLFPGQGGEKLFF; cdr3_nt: TGTGCCAGCAGTTTATTCCCCGGGCAGGGGGGCGAAAAACTGTTTTTT
j_call: TRBJ2-1; d_call: TRBD2; clone_size: .; v_call: TRBV30; cdr3_aa: CAWSQGTIDEQFF; cdr3_nt: TGTGCCTGGAGTCAAGGGACTATCGATGAGCAGTTCTTC
j_call: TRBJ2-1; d_call: TRBD1; clone_size: .; v_call: TRBV7-2; cdr3_aa: CASSGGQGAYNEQFF; cdr3_nt: TGTGCCAGCAGCGGCGGTCAGGGGGCCTACAATGAGCAGTTCTTC
j_call: TRBJ1-1; d_call: .; clone_size: once; v_call: TRBV5-1; cdr3_aa: CASSYGQRNTEAFF; cdr3_nt: TGCGCCAGCAGCTATGGACAGAGGAACACTGAAGCTTTCTTT
j_call: TRBJ1-2; d_call: .; clone_size: .; v_call: TRBV6-1; cdr3_aa: CASRLTADNYGYTF; cdr3_nt: TGTGCCAGCCGTCTGACGGCGGATAACTATGGCTACACCTTC
j_call: TRBJ2-1; d_call: .; clone_size: .; v_call: TRBV27; cdr3_aa: CASSLSRPTGGFNEQFF; cdr3_nt: TGTGCCAGCAGTTTATCGCGGCCGACAGGCGGATTCAATGAGCAGTTCTTC
j_call: TRBJ2-5; d_call: .; clone_size: .; v_call: TRBV6-5; cdr3_aa: CASSYNRQETQYF; cdr3_nt: TGTGCCAGCAGTTACAACAGACAAGAGACCCAGTACTTC
j_call: TRBJ2-2; d_call: TRBD1; clone_size: once; v_call: TRBV5-1; cdr3_aa: CASSLTGTANTGELFF; cdr3_nt: TGCGCCAGCAGCTTGACAGGGACAGCCAACACCGGGGAGCTGTTTTTT
j_call: TRBJ2-7; d_call: TRBD2; clone_size: .; v_call: TRBV2; cdr3_aa: CASSETEGGGIEQYF; cdr3_nt: TGTGCCAGCAGTGAGACGGAAGGCGGGGGGATCGAGCAGTACTTC
j_call: TRBJ2-3; d_call: .; clone_size: once; v_call: TRBV29-1; cdr3_aa: CSVELDTDTQYF; cdr3_nt: TGCAGCGTTGAGCTTGACACAGATACGCAGTATTTT
j_call: TRBJ2-4; d_call: .; clone_size: .; v_call: TRBV2; cdr3_aa: CASTVEGKNIQYF; cdr3_nt: TGTGCCAGCACCGTGGAGGGAAAAAACATTCAGTACTTC
j_call: TRBJ1-2; d_call: .; clone_size: .; v_call: TRBV19; cdr3_aa: CASRRSTGQAIGYTF; cdr3_nt: TGTGCCAGTAGACGTTCAACAGGGCAGGCTATTGGCTACACCTTC
j_call: TRBJ1-2; d_call: .; clone_size: .; v_call: TRBV10-3; cdr3_aa: CAISELGPNYGYTF; cdr3_nt: TGTGCCATCAGTGAGTTGGGACCGAACTATGGCTACACCTTC
j_call: TRBJ1-5; d_call: .; clone_size: once; v_call: TRBV28; cdr3_aa: CASSLVLGGNQPQHF; cdr3_nt: TGTGCCAGCAGTTTAGTCCTAGGGGGCAATCAGCCCCAGCATTTT
j_call: TRBJ2-1; d_call: TRBD2; clone_size: .; v_call: TRBV6-6; cdr3_aa: CASSSGSGFVPNEQFF; cdr3_nt: TGTGCCAGCAGTTCGGGTAGCGGGTTCGTCCCCAATGAGCAGTTCTTC
j_call: TRBJ2-1; d_call: .; clone_size: .; v_call: TRBV6-1; cdr3_aa: CASSESWGSSYNEQFF; cdr3_nt: TGTGCCAGCAGTGAATCCTGGGGGAGCTCCTACAATGAGCAGTTCTTC